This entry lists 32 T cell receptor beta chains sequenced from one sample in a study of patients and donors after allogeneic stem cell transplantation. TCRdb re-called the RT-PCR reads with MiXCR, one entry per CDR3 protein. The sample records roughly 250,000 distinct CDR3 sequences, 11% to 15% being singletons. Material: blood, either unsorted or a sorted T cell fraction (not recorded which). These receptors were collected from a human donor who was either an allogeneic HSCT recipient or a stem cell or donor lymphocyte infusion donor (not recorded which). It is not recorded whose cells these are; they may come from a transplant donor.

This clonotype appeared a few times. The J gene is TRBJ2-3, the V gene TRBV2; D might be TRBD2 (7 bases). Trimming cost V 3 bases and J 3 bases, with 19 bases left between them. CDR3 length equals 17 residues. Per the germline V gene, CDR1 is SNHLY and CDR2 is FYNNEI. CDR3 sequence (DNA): TGTGCCAGCAGTGAGGATAGGGGGGGCGGTGGAACAGATACGCAGTATTTT. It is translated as CASSEDRGGGGTDTQYF.

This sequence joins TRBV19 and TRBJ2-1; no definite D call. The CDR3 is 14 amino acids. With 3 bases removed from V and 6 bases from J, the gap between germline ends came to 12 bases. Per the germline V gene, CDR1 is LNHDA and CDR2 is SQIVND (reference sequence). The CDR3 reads CASSMGRDLNEQFF. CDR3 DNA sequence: TGTGCCAGTAGTATGGGCCGCGACCTCAATGAGCAGTTCTTC.

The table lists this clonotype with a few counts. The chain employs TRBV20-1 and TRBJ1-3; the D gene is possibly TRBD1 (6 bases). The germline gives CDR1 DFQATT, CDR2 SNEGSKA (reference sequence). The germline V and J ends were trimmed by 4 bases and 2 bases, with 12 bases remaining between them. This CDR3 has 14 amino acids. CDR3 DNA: TGCAGTGCTACCGTCGGGGGCACTGGAAACACCATATATTTT. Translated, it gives CSATVGGTGNTIYF.

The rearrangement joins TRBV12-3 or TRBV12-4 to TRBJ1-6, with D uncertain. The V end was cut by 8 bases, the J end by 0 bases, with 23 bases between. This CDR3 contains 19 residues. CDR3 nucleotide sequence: TGTGCCAGCTCTGGGTTCTCTGCTTTGGGGAGCTCCTATAATTCACCCCTCCACTTT. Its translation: CASSGFSALGSSYNSPLHF.

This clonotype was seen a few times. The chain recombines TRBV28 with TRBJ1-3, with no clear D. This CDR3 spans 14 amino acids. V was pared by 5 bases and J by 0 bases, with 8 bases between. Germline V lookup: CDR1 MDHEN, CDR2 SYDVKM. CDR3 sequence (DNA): TGTGCCAGCAGTGCCGGGATCTCTGGAAACACCATATATTTT. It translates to CASSAGISGNTIYF.

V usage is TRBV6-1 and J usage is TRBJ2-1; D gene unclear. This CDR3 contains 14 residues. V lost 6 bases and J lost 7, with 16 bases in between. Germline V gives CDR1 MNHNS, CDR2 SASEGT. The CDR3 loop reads CASRRTALLNEQFF. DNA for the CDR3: TGTGCCAGCAGGCGGACGGCCCTTTTGAATGAGCAGTTCTTC.

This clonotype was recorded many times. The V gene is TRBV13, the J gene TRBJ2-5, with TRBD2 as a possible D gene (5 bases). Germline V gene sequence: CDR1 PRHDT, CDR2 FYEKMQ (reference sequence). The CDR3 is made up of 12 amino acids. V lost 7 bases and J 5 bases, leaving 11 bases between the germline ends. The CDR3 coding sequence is TGTGCCAGCACCGCTCCGGGGGAGACCCAGTACTTC. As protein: CASTAPGETQYF.

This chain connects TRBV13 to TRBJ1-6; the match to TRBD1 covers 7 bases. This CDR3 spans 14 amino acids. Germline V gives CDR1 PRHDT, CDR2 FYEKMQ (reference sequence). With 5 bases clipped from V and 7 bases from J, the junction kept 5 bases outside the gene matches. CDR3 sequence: CASSLGTVNSPLHF. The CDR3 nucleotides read TGTGCCAGCAGCCTCGGGACAGTGAATTCACCCCTCCACTTT.

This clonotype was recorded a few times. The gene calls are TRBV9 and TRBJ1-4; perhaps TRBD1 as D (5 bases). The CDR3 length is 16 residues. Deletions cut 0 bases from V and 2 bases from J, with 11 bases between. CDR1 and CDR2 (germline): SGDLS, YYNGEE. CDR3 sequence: CASSVETGGTNEKLFF. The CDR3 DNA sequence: TGTGCCAGCAGCGTAGAGACCGGGGGGACTAATGAAAAACTGTTTTTT.

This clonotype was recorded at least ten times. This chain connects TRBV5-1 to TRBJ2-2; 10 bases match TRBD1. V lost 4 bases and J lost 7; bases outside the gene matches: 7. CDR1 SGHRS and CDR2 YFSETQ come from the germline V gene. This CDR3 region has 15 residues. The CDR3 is CASSPGTGVGGELFF. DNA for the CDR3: TGCGCCAGCAGCCCCGGGACAGGGGTCGGCGGGGAGCTGTTTTTT.

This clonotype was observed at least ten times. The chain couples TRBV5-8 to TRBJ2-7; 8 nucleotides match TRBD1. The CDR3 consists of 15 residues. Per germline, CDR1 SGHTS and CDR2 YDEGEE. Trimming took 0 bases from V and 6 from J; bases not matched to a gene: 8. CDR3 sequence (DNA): TGTGCCAGCAGCTTGGCCGGGACAGGATCATCCGAGCAGTACTTC. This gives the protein CASSLAGTGSSEQYF.

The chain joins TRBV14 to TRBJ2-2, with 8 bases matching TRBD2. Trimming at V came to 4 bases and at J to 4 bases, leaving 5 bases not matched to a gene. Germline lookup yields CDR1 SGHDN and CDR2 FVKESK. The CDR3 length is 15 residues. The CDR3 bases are TGTGCCAGCAGCCGAGCGGGAGCGGTCACCGGGGAGCTGTTTTTT. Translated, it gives CASSRAGAVTGELFF.

DNA of the CDR3: TGTGCCAGCAGCTCCCGGGACAGCCTGCCTGGGGCCAACGTCCTGACTTTC. Translated, it gives CASSSRDSLPGANVLTF. The chain links TRBV5-4 to TRBJ2-6; 7 bases fit TRBD1. There are 17 residues in the CDR3. Germline CDR1 reads SGHNT; CDR2 reads YYREEE (reference sequence). With V trimmed by 3 bases and J by 2 bases, 8 bases remained unmatched.

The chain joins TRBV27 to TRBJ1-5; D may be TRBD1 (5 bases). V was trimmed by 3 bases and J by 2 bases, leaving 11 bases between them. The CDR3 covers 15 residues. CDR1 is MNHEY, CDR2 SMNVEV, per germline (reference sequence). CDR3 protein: CASSFRGGGNQPQHF. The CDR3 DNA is TGTGCCAGCAGTTTCCGGGGGGGTGGCAATCAGCCCCAGCATTTT.

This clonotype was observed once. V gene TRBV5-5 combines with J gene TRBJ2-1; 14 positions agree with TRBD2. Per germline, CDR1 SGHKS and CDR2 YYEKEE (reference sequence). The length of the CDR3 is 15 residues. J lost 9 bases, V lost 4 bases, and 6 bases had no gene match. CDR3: CASSAGLAGVGEQFF. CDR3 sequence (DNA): TGTGCCAGCAGCGCGGGACTAGCGGGAGTGGGTGAGCAGTTCTTC.

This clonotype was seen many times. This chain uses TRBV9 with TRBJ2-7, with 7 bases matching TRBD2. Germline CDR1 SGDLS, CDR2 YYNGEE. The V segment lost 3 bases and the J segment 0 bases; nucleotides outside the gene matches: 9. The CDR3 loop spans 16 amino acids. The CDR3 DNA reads TGTGCCAGCAGCGCACCCCGGGGGGATAGCTCCTACGAGCAGTACTTC. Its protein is CASSAPRGDSSYEQYF.

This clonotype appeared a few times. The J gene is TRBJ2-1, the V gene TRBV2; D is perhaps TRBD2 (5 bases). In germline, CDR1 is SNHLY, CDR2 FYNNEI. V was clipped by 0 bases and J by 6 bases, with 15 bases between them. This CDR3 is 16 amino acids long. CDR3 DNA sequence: TGTGCCAGCAGTGAAGCCCCTACTATGGGAGCCAATGAGCAGTTCTTC. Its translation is CASSEAPTMGANEQFF. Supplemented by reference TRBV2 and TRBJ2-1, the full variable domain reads EPEVTQTPSHQVTQMGQEVILRCVPISNHLYFYWYRQILGQKVEFLVSFYNNEISEKSEIFDDQFSVERPDGSNFTLKIRSTKLEDSAMYFCASSEAPTMGANEQFFGPGTRLTVL.

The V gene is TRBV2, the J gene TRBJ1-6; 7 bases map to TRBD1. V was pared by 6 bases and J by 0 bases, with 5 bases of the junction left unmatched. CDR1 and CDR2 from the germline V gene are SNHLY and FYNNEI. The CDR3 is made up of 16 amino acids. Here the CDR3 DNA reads TGTGCCAGCAGGTCGGACAGGAGCTCCTATAATTCACCCCTCCACTTT. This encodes CASRSDRSSYNSPLHF.

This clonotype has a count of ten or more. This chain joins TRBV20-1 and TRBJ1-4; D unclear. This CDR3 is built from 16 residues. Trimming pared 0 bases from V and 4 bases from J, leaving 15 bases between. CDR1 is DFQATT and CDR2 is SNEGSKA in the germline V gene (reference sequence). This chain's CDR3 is CSARDGMLQHNEKLFF. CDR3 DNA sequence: TGCAGTGCTAGAGATGGAATGCTCCAGCATAATGAAAAACTGTTTTTT.

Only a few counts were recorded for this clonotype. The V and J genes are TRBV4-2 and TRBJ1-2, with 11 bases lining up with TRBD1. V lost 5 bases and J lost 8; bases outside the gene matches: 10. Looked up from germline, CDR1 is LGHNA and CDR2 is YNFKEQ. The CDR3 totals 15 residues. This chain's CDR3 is CASSTTDRGQRGYTF. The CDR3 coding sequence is TGTGCCAGCAGCACAACGGACAGGGGGCAGAGGGGCTACACCTTC.

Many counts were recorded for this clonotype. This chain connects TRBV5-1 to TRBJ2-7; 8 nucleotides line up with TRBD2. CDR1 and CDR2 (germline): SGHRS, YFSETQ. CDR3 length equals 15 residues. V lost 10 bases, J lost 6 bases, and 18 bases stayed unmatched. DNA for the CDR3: TGCGCCCGACGGACCGGGACTAGGCCTCGTTGCGAGCAGTACTTC. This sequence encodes CARRTGTRPRCEQYF. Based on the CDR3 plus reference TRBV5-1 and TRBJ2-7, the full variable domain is KAGVTQTPRYLIKTRGQQVTLSCSPISGHRSVSWYQQTPGQGLQFLFEYFSETQRNKGNFPGRFSGRQFSNSRSEMNVSTLELGDSALYLCARRTGTRPRCEQYFGPGTRLTVT.

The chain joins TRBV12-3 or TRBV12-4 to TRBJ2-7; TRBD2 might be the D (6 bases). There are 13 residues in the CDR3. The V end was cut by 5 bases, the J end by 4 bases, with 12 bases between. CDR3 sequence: CASSGSSVYEQYF. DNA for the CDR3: TGTGCCAGCAGTGGATCTAGCGTTTACGAGCAGTACTTC.

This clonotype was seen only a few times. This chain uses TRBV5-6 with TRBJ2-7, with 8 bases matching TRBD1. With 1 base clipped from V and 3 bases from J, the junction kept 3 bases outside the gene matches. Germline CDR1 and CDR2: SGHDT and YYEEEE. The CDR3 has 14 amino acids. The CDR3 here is CASSLWDRLYEQYF. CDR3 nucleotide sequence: TGTGCCAGCAGCTTGTGGGACAGGCTCTACGAGCAGTACTTC.

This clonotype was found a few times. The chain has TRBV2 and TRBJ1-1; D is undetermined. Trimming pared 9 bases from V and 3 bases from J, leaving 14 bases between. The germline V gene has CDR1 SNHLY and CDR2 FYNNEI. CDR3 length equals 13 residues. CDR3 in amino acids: CARSLKIDTEAFF. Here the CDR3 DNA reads TGTGCCAGGTCGTTAAAAATAGACACTGAAGCTTTCTTT. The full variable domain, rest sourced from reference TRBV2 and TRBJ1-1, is EPEVTQTPSHQVTQMGQEVILRCVPISNHLYFYWYRQILGQKVEFLVSFYNNEISEKSEIFDDQFSVERPDGSNFTLKIRSTKLEDSAMYFCARSLKIDTEAFFGQGTRLTVV.

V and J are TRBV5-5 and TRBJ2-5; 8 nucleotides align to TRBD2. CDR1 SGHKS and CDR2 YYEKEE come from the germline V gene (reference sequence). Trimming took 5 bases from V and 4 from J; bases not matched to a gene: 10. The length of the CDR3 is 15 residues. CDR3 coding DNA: TGTGCCAGCAGTACCGGGACTAGAGGTGTAGAGACCCAGTACTTC. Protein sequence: CASSTGTRGVETQYF.

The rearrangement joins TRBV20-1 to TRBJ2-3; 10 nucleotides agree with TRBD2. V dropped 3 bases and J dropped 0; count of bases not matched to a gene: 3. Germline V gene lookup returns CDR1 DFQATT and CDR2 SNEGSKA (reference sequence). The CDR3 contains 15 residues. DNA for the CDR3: TGCAGTGCTAGCGGTAGCGGGGGGAGCACAGATACGCAGTATTTT. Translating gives CSASGSGGSTDTQYF.

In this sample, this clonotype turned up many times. In DNA form, the CDR3 reads TGTGCCAGCAGCGCCCGACAGGGGAGTTTCTACGAGCAGTACTTC. It codes for CASSARQGSFYEQYF. The chain joins TRBV9 to TRBJ2-7, with 8 bases identical to TRBD1. With V trimmed by 3 bases and J by 3 bases, 8 bases remained unmatched. There are 15 residues in the CDR3. The V gene's germline CDR1 is SGDLS and CDR2 YYNGEE. Full variable domain (rest looked up from reference TRBV9 and TRBJ2-7): DSGVTQTPKHLITATGQRVTLRCSPRSGDLSVYWYQQSLDQGLQFLIQYYNGEERAKGNILERFSAQQFPDLHSELNLSSLELGDSALYFCASSARQGSFYEQYFGPGTRLTVT.

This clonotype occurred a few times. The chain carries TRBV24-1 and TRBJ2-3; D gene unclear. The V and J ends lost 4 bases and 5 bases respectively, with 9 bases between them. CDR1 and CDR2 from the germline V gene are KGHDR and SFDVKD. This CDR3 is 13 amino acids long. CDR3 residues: CATSDPNRDTQYF. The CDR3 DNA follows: TGTGCCACCAGTGACCCCAACAGAGATACGCAGTATTTT.

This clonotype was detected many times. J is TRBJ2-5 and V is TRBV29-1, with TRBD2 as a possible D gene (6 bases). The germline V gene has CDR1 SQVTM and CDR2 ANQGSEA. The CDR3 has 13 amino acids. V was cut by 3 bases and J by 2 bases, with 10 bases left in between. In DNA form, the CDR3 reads TGCAGCGTTGAGCTAGCGCTACAAGAGACCCAGTACTTC. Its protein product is CSVELALQETQYF.

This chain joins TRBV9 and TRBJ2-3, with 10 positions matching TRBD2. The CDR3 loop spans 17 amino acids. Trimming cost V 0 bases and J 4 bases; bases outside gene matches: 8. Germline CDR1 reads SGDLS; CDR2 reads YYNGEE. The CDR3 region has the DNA TGTGCCAGCAGCGTAGACGAGCGGGGGGGTTTTGCAGATACGCAGTATTTT. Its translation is CASSVDERGGFADTQYF.

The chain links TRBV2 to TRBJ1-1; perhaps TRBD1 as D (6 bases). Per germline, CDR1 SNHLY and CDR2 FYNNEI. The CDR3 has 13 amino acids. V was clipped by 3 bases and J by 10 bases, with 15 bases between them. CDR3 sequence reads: CASSEGQMLPAFF. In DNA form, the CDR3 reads TGTGCCAGCAGTGAGGGACAAATGCTCCCAGCTTTCTTT.

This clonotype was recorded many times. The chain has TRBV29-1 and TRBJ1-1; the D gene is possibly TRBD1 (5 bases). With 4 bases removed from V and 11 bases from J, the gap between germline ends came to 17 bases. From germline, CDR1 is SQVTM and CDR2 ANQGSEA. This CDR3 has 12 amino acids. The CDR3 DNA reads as TGCAGCGTTGCCCCGGGGATGGGGGGGGCTTTCTTT. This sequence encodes CSVAPGMGGAFF.